This TCR beta chain stems from a study of early stage breast cancer tumors. Study in general: Among some 12 ER+/PR+/HER2- tumors, eight were ductal, four lobular. Around 10-fold was the mean read coverage per sample. Study-wide results and limits: Tumor and normal breast were distinguished via blood comparison in about 90% of the 16 patients.

Repertoires were generated with immunoSEQ multiplex PCR, while TCRdb's copy carries only in-frame clones and drops some. The table includes approximately 8,000 clones, approximately 60% detected once. The germline V gene encodes CDR1 SGHDN and CDR2 FVKESK. With 7 bases removed from V and 10 bases from J, the gap between germline ends came to 19 bases. CDR3 length equals 13 residues. As for this clone: No antigen is known for it.

Sequenced material: breast tumor tissue. The chain joins TRBV14 to TRBJ1-1; D gene unclear. The origin of this receptor is a person between 70 and 80 years old with breast cancer. The CDR3 here is CASTLRGSPIAFF. DNA of the CDR3: TGTGCCAGCACCCTGAGAGGGAGTCCCATAGCTTTCTTT. Full variable domain (rest looked up from reference TRBV14 and TRBJ1-1): EAGVTQFPSHSVIEKGQTVTLRCDPISGHDNLYWYRRVMGKEIKFLLHFVKESKQDESGMPNNRFLAERTGGTYSTLKVQPAELEDSGVYFCASTLRGSPIAFFGQGTRLTVV.